Here is one TCR beta chain with its context. What it binds is not known. This CDR3 contains 16 residues. V shed 0 bases and J shed 0 bases, with 11 bases lying between them. The germline V gene has CDR1 MNHEY and CDR2 SVGAGI. This record comes from a study of cytomegalovirus exposure and HLA in healthy donors. General study findings and limits: In a later analysis, first-cohort TCR clusters were found to tend to co-occur in the 120 validation repertoires. The study designated 160 or so TCR beta chains cytomegalovirus-associated.

The method was immunoSEQ multiplex PCR; TCRdb's version includes in-frame clones alone and lacks a portion of them. The data contain some 130,000 clones, roughly four fifths of them seen just once; the ten biggest clones take up approximately 30%. The donors were members of the roughly 120-subject validation cohort (separate from the approximately 730-subject first cohort). The clonotype comes from a man aged 30 to 39 in good health and CMV-seropositive. This chain connects TRBV6-5 to TRBJ1-1, with D unresolved. Sequenced input: PBMCs. This CDR3 is CASSYSLSSLNTEAFF. Here the CDR3 DNA reads TGTGCCAGCAGTTACTCCCTCTCCTCCCTGAACACTGAAGCTTTCTTT.